Included here is one TCR beta chain sequence, with context. Its antigen is still unknown. This sample stems from a study of identical twins. Study-wide findings and caveats: Twin-shared out-of-frame alpha sequences were enriched for low generation probability.

TCRdb itself ran the 5' RACE reads through MiXCR, one entry per CDR3 protein. The sample has about 470,000 distinct CDR3 sequences, 24% seen once; the top ten hold about 3%. The CDR3 covers 16 residues. Per germline, CDR1 LNHNV and CDR2 YYDKDF (reference sequence). The V gene lost 8 bases and the J gene lost 0 bases, with 18 bases spanning the gap. This same sample was also taken into another study, of T cells expressing NK-cell markers. This second study says: Out of eight donors sequenced, seven tested HCMV-seropositive and the remaining one seronegative. Dominant NKG2C+ clonotypes accounted for about 1.0-8% of CD8+ T cells in six or seven donors. Topping the CD3+CD56-NKG2C+ fraction as well were these clonotypes, in a handful of donors.

The clonotype was recovered from a woman between 18 and 29 years old in good health. The chain couples TRBV15 to TRBJ2-3, with D maybe TRBD2 (5 bases). The sequenced material came from CD4+ T cells sorted from blood. The CDR3 spells CATSLPAGISTDTQYF. CDR3 sequence (DNA): TGTGCCACCTCTCTCCCCGCGGGTATCAGCACAGATACGCAGTATTTT.